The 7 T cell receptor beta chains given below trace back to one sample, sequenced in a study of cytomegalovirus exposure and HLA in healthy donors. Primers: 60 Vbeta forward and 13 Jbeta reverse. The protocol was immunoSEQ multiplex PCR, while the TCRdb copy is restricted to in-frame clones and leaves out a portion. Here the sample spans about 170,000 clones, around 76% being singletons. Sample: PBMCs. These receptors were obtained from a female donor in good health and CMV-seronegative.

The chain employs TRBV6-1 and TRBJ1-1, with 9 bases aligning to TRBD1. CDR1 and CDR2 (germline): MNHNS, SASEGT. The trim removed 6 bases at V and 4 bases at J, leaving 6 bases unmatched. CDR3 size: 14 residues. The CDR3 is CASRSDRGSTEAFF. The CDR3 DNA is TGTGCCAGCAGGTCCGACAGGGGGAGCACTGAAGCTTTCTTT.

The CDR3, as DNA: TGCGCCAGCAGCTTTAGGACATCGAACACCGGGGAGCTGTTTTTT. Amino acids: CASSFRTSNTGELFF. The rearrangement uses TRBV5-1 and TRBJ2-2; a possible D gene is TRBD1 (5 bases). V lost 2 bases and J lost 0, with 8 bases in between. Germline V lookup: CDR1 SGHRS, CDR2 YFSETQ. The CDR3 is made up of 15 amino acids.

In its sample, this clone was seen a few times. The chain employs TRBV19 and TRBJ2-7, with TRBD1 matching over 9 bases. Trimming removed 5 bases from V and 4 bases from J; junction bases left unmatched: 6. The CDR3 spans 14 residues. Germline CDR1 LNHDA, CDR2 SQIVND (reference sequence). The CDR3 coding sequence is TGTGCCAGTAGTTCGGGACAGGGAGGTTACGAGCAGTACTTC. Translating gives CASSSGQGGYEQYF.

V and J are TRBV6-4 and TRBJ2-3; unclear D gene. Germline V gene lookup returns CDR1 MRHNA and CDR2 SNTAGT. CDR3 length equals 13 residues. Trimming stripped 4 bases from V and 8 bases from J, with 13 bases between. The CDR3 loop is CASSASSAATQYF. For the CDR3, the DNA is TGTGCCAGCAGTGCAAGCTCGGCGGCTACGCAGTATTTT.

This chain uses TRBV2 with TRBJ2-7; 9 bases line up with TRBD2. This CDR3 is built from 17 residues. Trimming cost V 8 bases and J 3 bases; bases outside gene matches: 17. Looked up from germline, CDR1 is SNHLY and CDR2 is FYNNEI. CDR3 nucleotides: TGTGCCAGCGACGAAACCCCCCGGGCGGGGGGGTTCTACGAGCAGTACTTC. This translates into CASDETPRAGGFYEQYF.

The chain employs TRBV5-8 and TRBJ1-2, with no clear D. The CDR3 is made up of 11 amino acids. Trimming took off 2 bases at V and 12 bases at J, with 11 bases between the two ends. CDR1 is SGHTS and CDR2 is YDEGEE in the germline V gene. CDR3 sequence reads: CASSFRGVNTF. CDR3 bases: TGTGCCAGCAGCTTCCGCGGAGTCAACACCTTC. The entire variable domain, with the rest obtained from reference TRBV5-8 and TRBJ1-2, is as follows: EAGVTQSPTHLIKTRGQQATLRCSPISGHTSVYWYQQALGLGLQFLLWYDEGEERNRGNFPPRFSGRQFPNYSSELNVNALELEDSALYLCASSFRGVNTFGSGTRLTVV.

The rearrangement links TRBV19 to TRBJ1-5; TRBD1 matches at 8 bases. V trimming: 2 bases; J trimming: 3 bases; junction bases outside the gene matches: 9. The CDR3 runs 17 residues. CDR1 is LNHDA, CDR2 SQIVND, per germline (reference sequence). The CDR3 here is CASSISVQGGANQPQHF. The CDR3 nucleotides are TGTGCCAGTAGTATATCGGTACAGGGGGGGGCCAATCAGCCCCAGCATTTT.